A single sample gave rise to the 22 T cell receptor beta chains below, sequenced in a study of beta chain features in type 1 diabetes. These receptors' targets are unknown. Study-level results: All four CD4+ subsets of Type 1 diabetes patients contained TCRB CDR3s that were moderately but significantly shorter.

Since all of the isolated RNA was reverse transcribed, expressed TCRB transcripts were what got sequenced. Assay: immunoSEQ multiplex PCR; the TCRdb copy retains only in-frame clones and omits some. The data show hundreds of thousands of clones, roughly an eighth seen once. The specimen sequenced was naive CD4+ T cells from blood. The receptors here all came from a man between 18 and 35 years old with type 1 diabetes.

In this sample, this clone turned up a few times. The genes are TRBV7-2 and TRBJ1-4; tentatively, D is TRBD1 (5 bases). The CDR3 spans 15 residues. V was shortened by 0 bases and J by 7 bases, with 12 bases between the two germline ends. In germline, CDR1 is SGHTA, CDR2 FQGNSA. As DNA, the CDR3 is TGTGCCAGCAGCTTAGCGGTTCAGGGTGGTGAAAAACTGTTTTTT. It codes for CASSLAVQGGEKLFF.

The chain links TRBV14 to TRBJ1-1, with D possibly TRBD1 on 6 matching bases. This CDR3 has 15 residues. The V and J ends lost 3 bases and 11 bases respectively, with 22 bases between them. Germline lookup yields CDR1 SGHDN and CDR2 FVKESK. In DNA, the CDR3 is TGTGCCAGCAGCCAGGTTGAGAAGGCTCAGGGGTTGGCTTTCTTT. Amino acids: CASSQVEKAQGLAFF.

The chain employs TRBV7-9 and TRBJ1-5, with unresolved D. Trimming stripped 6 bases from V and 5 bases from J, with 8 bases between. The CDR3 contains 12 residues. The germline CDR1 and CDR2 sequences are SEHNR and FQNEAQ (reference sequence). The chain's CDR3 is CASSSEDQPQHF. In nucleotides, the CDR3 is TGTGCCAGCAGTTCGGAGGATCAGCCCCAGCATTTT.

This clone was recorded a few times. The chain couples TRBV18 to TRBJ2-7; D possibly corresponds to TRBD2 (5 bases). Trimming took off 2 bases at V and 3 bases at J, with 11 bases between the two ends. The CDR3 has 14 amino acids. Germline CDR1 KGHSH, CDR2 LQKENI. The CDR3 nucleotides read TGTGCCAGCTCACCAGGAGAGGGAATCTACGAGCAGTACTTC. This translates into CASSPGEGIYEQYF.

This clone was found a few times. The J gene is TRBJ2-7, the V gene TRBV4-1; 7 positions match TRBD1. The CDR3 is 17 amino acids. The germline CDR1 and CDR2 sequences are MGHRA and YSYEKL. Trimming at V came to 3 bases and at J to 0 bases, leaving 11 bases not matched to a gene. The chain's CDR3 is CASSHGTAKPGSYEQYF. For the CDR3, the DNA is TGCGCCAGCAGCCACGGGACAGCAAAACCTGGCTCCTACGAGCAGTACTTC.

This sequence joins TRBV5-1 and TRBJ1-2; D is ambiguous. CDR3 size: 13 residues. V was pared by 1 base and J by 6 bases, with 10 bases between. Germline CDR1 reads SGHRS; CDR2 reads YFSETQ. CDR3 residues: CASSLTGTDGYTF. CDR3 DNA: TGCGCCAGCAGCTTGACGGGAACCGATGGCTACACCTTC.

This clone turned up a few times. The chain is built from TRBV9 and TRBJ2-1; no definite D call. Germline V gene data show CDR1 as SGDLS and CDR2 as YYNGEE. The CDR3 spans 14 residues. The V gene lost 3 bases and the J gene lost 3 bases, with 10 bases spanning the gap. CDR3 amino acids: CASSDTPFYNEQFF. DNA for the CDR3: TGTGCCAGCAGCGACACACCCTTCTACAATGAGCAGTTCTTC.

This clone was recorded a few times. This chain joins TRBV6-1 and TRBJ1-1; 9 bases match TRBD1. Losses at the gene ends were 3 bases for V and 6 bases for J; bases not matched to a gene: 11. CDR3 size: 16 residues. Germline V CDR1 and CDR2: MNHNS, SASEGT. The CDR3 loop reads CASSEGGSDRGAEAFF. The CDR3, as DNA: TGTGCCAGCAGTGAGGGCGGGTCGGACAGGGGCGCTGAAGCTTTCTTT.

The sample holds a few counts of this clone. The V call is TRBV5-1, the J call TRBJ1-4; D not resolved. With 4 bases removed from V and 4 bases from J, the gap between germline ends came to 8 bases. CDR3 length equals 13 residues. Germline CDR1 reads SGHRS; CDR2 reads YFSETQ. CDR3 nucleotide sequence: TGCGCCAGCAGCGAGGACGATAATGAAAAACTGTTTTTT. Translated, it gives CASSEDDNEKLFF.

The chain recombines TRBV7-2 with TRBJ1-1; 7 bases are a match to TRBD1. Germline V gene sequence: CDR1 SGHTA, CDR2 FQGNSA. V shed 4 bases, J shed 5 bases, and the junction held 1 base outside the gene matches. The CDR3 has 12 residues. The CDR3 region has the DNA TGTGCCAGCAGCTCAGGGGGGACTGAAGCTTTCTTT. Translating it yields CASSSGGTEAFF.

This clone turned up a few times. The chain's CDR3 is CASSSGGVETQYF. Here the CDR3 DNA reads TGTGCCAGCTCATCAGGGGGTGTAGAGACCCAGTACTTC. The chain employs TRBV27 and TRBJ2-5; 7 bases agree with TRBD1. Germline V lookup: CDR1 MNHEY, CDR2 SMNVEV (reference sequence). The length of the CDR3 is 13 residues. V shed 8 bases and J 4 bases; nucleotides not matched to a gene: 7.

The rearrangement joins TRBV30 to TRBJ2-2, with 14 bases lining up with TRBD2. Germline values: CDR1 GTSNPN, CDR2 SVGIG (reference sequence). J lost 1 base, V lost 0 bases, and 7 bases had no gene match. The CDR3 loop spans 19 amino acids. CDR3 residues: CAWSVSRTSGGMNTGELFF. For the CDR3, the DNA is TGTGCCTGGAGTGTCTCCCGGACTAGCGGGGGGATGAACACCGGGGAGCTGTTTTTT.

This clone was observed a handful of times. V and J are TRBV9 and TRBJ1-2; 9 bases fit TRBD1. Germline V lookup: CDR1 SGDLS, CDR2 YYNGEE. The V segment lost 3 bases and the J segment 0 bases; nucleotides outside the gene matches: 3. The CDR3 contains 15 residues. CDR3 sequence: CASSATGGSNYGYTF. As DNA, the CDR3 is TGTGCCAGCAGCGCCACAGGGGGCTCTAACTATGGCTACACCTTC.

This clone was seen more than once but under ten times. The chain carries TRBV6-5 and TRBJ2-4, with 7 bases matching TRBD2. CDR1 and CDR2 from the germline V gene are MNHEY and SVGAGI. V was pared by 5 bases and J by 3 bases, with 7 bases of the junction left unmatched. The CDR3 totals 15 residues. CDR3 sequence (DNA): TGTGCCAGCAGTGGAACACCGGGAGGCAAAAACATTCAGTACTTC. Translated: CASSGTPGGKNIQYF.

The chain combines TRBV4-2 with TRBJ1-2; D remains ambiguous. V was shortened by 0 bases and J by 3 bases, with 8 bases between the two germline ends. Per germline, CDR1 LGHNA and CDR2 YNFKEQ. The length of the CDR3 is 14 residues. CDR3 loop: CASSQEGVYYGYTF. As DNA, the CDR3 is TGTGCCAGCAGCCAAGAGGGCGTATACTATGGCTACACCTTC.

V gene TRBV28 combines with J gene TRBJ1-1; D is uncertain. V was trimmed by 5 bases and J by 1 base, leaving 2 bases between them. Per the germline V gene, CDR1 is MDHEN and CDR2 is SYDVKM. The CDR3 runs 11 residues. The CDR3 region has the DNA TGTGCCAGCAGTGAGAACACTGAAGCTTTCTTT. Protein: CASSENTEAFF.

This rearrangement joins TRBV7-2 to TRBJ2-1; TRBD2 aligns across 9 bases. The CDR3 sequence is 14 residues long. The junction had 2 bases not matched to a gene; V was cut back by 3 bases and J by 5 bases. Germline V gene data show CDR1 as SGHTA and CDR2 as FQGNSA. The CDR3 here is CASSLTSGDNEQFF. DNA of the CDR3: TGTGCCAGCAGCTTGACTAGCGGTGACAATGAGCAGTTCTTC. Based on the CDR3 plus reference TRBV7-2 and TRBJ2-1, the full variable domain is GAGVSQSPSNKVTEKGKDVELRCDPISGHTALYWYRQSLGQGLEFLIYFQGNSAPDKSGLPSDRFSAERTGGSVSTLTIQRTQQEDSAVYLCASSLTSGDNEQFFGPGTRLTVL.

The rearrangement links TRBV28 to TRBJ2-1; weak D call: TRBD2 (6 bases). V dropped 6 bases and J dropped 2 bases, with 11 bases sitting between them. The CDR3 is made up of 14 amino acids. CDR1 MDHEN and CDR2 SYDVKM come from the germline V gene. The CDR3 here is CASRGLLPYNEQFF. The CDR3 region has the DNA TGTGCCAGCAGGGGACTCCTGCCCTACAATGAGCAGTTCTTC.

CDR3 in DNA: TGTGCCAGCAGCTCGGATAAGCGGGGGCCCTACACAGATACGCAGTATTTT. It specifies CASSSDKRGPYTDTQYF. The chain links TRBV5-4 to TRBJ2-3, with 8 nucleotides matching TRBD2. The germline CDR1 and CDR2 sequences are SGHNT and YYREEE (reference sequence). The CDR3 length is 17 residues. The J segment lost 2 bases and the V segment lost 3 bases, leaving 11 bases of the junction unmatched.

V gene TRBV30 combines with J gene TRBJ1-4; D uncertain. The CDR3 covers 18 residues. V was cut by 7 bases and J by 1 base, with 25 bases left in between. From germline, CDR1 is GTSNPN and CDR2 SVGIG (reference sequence). CDR3 residues: CASTLRTPKGGTNEKLFF. CDR3 nucleotides: TGTGCCTCCACCTTGCGCACACCAAAGGGTGGAACTAATGAAAAACTGTTTTTT.

There are a few counts of this clone. The chain combines TRBV4-1 with TRBJ2-1; D may be TRBD1 or TRBD2 (6 bases each). V lost 0 bases to trimming and J lost 9 bases, with 21 bases between them. Per the germline V gene, CDR1 is MGHRA and CDR2 is YSYEKL. This CDR3 contains 17 residues. The CDR3 here is CASSQDLGGRTTGEQFF. The CDR3, as DNA: TGCGCCAGCAGCCAAGATCTAGGGGGGCGAACGACAGGTGAGCAGTTCTTC.

This clone was observed a few times. The rearrangement joins TRBV5-6 to TRBJ1-1; 9 nucleotides agree with TRBD1. V gave up 3 bases and J gave up 7 bases; unmatched junction bases: 7. In germline, CDR1 is SGHDT, CDR2 YYEEEE. The CDR3 extends over 14 amino acids. The CDR3 reads CASSYRDRVGEAFF. The CDR3 DNA is TGTGCCAGCAGCTACCGGGACAGGGTCGGTGAAGCTTTCTTT. Full variable domain (rest looked up from reference TRBV5-6 and TRBJ1-1): DAGVTQSPTHLIKTRGQQVTLRCSPKSGHDTVSWYQQALGQGPQFIFQYYEEEERQRGNFPDRFSGHQFPNYSSELNVNALLLGDSALYLCASSYRDRVGEAFFGQGTRLTVV.